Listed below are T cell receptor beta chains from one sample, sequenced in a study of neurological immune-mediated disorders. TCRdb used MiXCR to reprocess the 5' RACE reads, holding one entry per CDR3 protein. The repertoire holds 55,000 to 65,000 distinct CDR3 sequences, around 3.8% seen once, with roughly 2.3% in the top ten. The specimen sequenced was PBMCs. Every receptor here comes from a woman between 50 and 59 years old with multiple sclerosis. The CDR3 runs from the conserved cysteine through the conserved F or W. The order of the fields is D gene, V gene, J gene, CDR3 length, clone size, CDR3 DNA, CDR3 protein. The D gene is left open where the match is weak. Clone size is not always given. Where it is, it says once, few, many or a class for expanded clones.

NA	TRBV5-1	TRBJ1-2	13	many	TGCGCCAGCAGCTCGGACGGAAACTATGGCTACACCTTC	CASSSDGNYGYTF
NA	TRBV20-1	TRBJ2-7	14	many	TGCAGTGCTAGAGATATCAGGGACCTATACGAGCAGTACTTC	CSARDIRDLYEQYF
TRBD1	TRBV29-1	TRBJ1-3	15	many	TGCAGCGCCTCGCCGGGGACAGGGTTTGGAAACACCATATATTTT	CSASPGTGFGNTIYF
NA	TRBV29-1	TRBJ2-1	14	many	TGCAGCTCCACCCAGGGTGGGACCTACAATGAGCAGTTCTTC	CSSTQGGTYNEQFF
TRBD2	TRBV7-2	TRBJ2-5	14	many	TGTGCCAGCAGCTTAGGCCTAGCGGGAGGGCCTAGGCTTTTC	CASSLGLAGGPRLF
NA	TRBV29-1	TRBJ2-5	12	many	TGCAGCGTTGATGTAGGGGCGGAGACCCAGTACTTC	CSVDVGAETQYF
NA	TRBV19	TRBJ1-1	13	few	TGTGCCAGTAGTACAGGTCTCAACACTGAAGCTTTCTTT	CASSTGLNTEAFF
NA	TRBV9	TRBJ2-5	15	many	TGTGCCAGCAGCGTAGCAGCAATCCCGGGCGAGACCCAGTACTTC	CASSVAAIPGETQYF
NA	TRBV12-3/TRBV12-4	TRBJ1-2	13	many	TGTGCCAGCAGTGTACAGGACGCGTATGGCTACACCTTC	CASSVQDAYGYTF
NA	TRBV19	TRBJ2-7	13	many	TGTGCCAGTAGTATAGGGGCAGCCTACGAGCAGTACTTC	CASSIGAAYEQYF
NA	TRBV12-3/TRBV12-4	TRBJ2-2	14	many	TGTGCCAGCAGTATTACGGGAGTCACCGGGGAGCTGTTTTTT	CASSITGVTGELFF
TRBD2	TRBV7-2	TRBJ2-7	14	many	TGTGCCAGCAGCTTGACTAGCGGCACCTACGAGCAGTACTTC	CASSLTSGTYEQYF
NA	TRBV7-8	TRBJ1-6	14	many	TGTGCCAGCAGCTTAGCGCAGAGAGGTTCACCCCTCCACTTT	CASSLAQRGSPLHF
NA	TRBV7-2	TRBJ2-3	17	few	TGTGCCAGCAGCTTAGCCTTCCGGACCCCTATCACAGATACGCAGTATTTT	CASSLAFRTPITDTQYF
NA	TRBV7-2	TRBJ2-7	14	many	TGTGCCAGCAGCTCCGAGTACAGGAGGACTGAGCAGTACTTC	CASSSEYRRTEQYF
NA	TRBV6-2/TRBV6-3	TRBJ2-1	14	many	TGTGCCAGCAGTTCATTCCGCTCCTACAATGAGCAGTTCTTC	CASSSFRSYNEQFF
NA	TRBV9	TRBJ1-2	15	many	TGTGCCAGCAGCCCTCAGGCGACCTCTCCCGGTGGCTACACCTTC	CASSPQATSPGGYTF
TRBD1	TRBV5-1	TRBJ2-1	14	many	TGCGCCAGCAGCCTACAGACAGGGGGCAATGAGCAGTTCTTC	CASSLQTGGNEQFF
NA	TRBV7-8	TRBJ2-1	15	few	TGTGCCAGCAGCCCTGCGGGTGGGCCCCAGGGTGAGCAGTTCTTC	CASSPAGGPQGEQFF
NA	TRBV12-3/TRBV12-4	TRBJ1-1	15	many	TGTGCCAGCAGTTTGGAAAGGAGCGTGAACACTGAAGCTTTCTTT	CASSLERSVNTEAFF
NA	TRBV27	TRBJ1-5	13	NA	TGTGCCAGCAGAGTAAGGGGAAATCAGCCCCAGCATTTT	CASRVRGNQPQHF
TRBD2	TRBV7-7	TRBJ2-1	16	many	TGTGCTAGCAGCCCTAATGTAGCGGGAGTTTTTAATGAGCAGTTCTTC	CASSPNVAGVFNEQFF
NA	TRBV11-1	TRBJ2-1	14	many	TGTGCCAGCAGCTCCCGAGCAATACCCCGGTCCCAGTTCTTC	CASSSRAIPRSQFF
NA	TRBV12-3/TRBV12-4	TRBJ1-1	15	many	TGTGCCAGCAGCTCAAACCGGGGTTCCCGAGTTGAAGCTTTCTTT	CASSSNRGSRVEAFF
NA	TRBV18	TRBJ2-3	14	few	TGTGCCAGCTCACGGGGTGGTGCACAAGATACGCAGTATTTT	CASSRGGAQDTQYF
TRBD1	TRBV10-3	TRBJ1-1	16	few	TGTGCCATCAGTGCCGGACAGGGAAGTGGGAACACTGAAGCTTTCTTT	CAISAGQGSGNTEAFF